This TCR beta chain emerged from a study of neurological immune-mediated disorders. Time point defined: longitudinal time-point 3. 2 million PBMCs stored at -80 C were the source of the unsorted libraries. Comments on this clonotype: Its target is unknown.

General study findings and limits: No CDR3 amino acid sequences were shared by expanded clones across subjects, suggesting private repertoires in all groups. While HTLV-1-associated myelopathy showed the greatest TCR clonal expansion, multiple sclerosis showed the least, falling below healthy controls.

Germline trimming cut 6 bases from V and 5 bases from J; bases unmatched to any gene: 4. This CDR3 has 14 amino acids. CDR1 is WSHSY, CDR2 SAAADI, per germline. A 10-nucleotide random UMI tagged transcripts in template-switch 5'RACE cDNA synthesis. TCRdb processed the 5' RACE reads anew with MiXCR; each CDR3 protein has one entry. The data show approximately 48,000 distinct CDR3 sequences, 10% to 15% seen once. The chain employs TRBV10-2 and TRBJ2-5; TRBD1 agrees at 12 bases. Sequencing used PBMCs. This TCR was sampled from a male donor with HTLV-1-associated myelopathy (HAM/TSP). The CDR3 DNA follows: TGCGCCAGCAGGACGGGACAGGGGGCGGAGACCCAGTACTTC. Amino acids: CASRTGQGAETQYF.